Presented here are 31 T cell receptor beta chains from one specimen sequenced in a study of T-cell memory formation after mild COVID-19. TCRdb processed the 5' RACE reads anew with MiXCR; each CDR3 protein has one entry. The sample has over 40,000 distinct CDR3 sequences; approximately 12% are singletons. Sample: PBMCs or a T cell subset sorted from them (not recorded which). These receptors were obtained from a man in his late teens or twenties who had mild COVID-19 (a few samples of this study predate the infection). Cell type and time point are not known.

The V gene is TRBV27, the J gene TRBJ2-3, with no clear D. This CDR3 is built from 16 residues. V lost 3 bases and J 3 bases, leaving 16 bases between the germline ends. Germline V CDR1 and CDR2: MNHEY, SMNVEV (reference sequence). CDR3 nucleotides: TGTGCCAGCAGTTTCTCCACAACCTATCGAACAGATACGCAGTATTTT. Translated, it gives CASSFSTTYRTDTQYF.

This clonotype is medium-sized. The chain has TRBV7-2 and TRBJ2-7, with 14 bases identical to TRBD2. The CDR3 runs 16 residues. Germline lookup yields CDR1 SGHTA and CDR2 FQGNSA. V was pared by 5 bases and J by 0 bases, with 3 bases of the junction left unmatched. The CDR3 nucleotides read TGTGCCAGCAGCCAAGGGACTAGCGGGAGCTCCTACGAGCAGTACTTC. It yields the protein CASSQGTSGSSYEQYF.

The CDR3: CASSLGSGVETQYF. CDR3 DNA sequence: TGTGCCAGCAGCTTAGGGTCAGGGGTTGAGACCCAGTACTTC. The V and J genes are TRBV7-9 and TRBJ2-5; TRBD1 might be the D (6 bases). This CDR3 comprises 14 residues. Trimming removed 1 base from V and 5 bases from J, with 11 bases in between. CDR1 and CDR2 from the germline V gene are SEHNR and FQNEAQ (reference sequence).

The rearrangement uses TRBV15 and TRBJ2-5, with D unclear. The CDR3 totals 14 residues. Looked up from germline, CDR1 is LNHNV and CDR2 is YYDKDF (reference sequence). V lost 2 bases to trimming and J lost 5 bases, with 12 bases between them. The chain's CDR3 is CATSRQDAGETQYF. DNA for the CDR3: TGTGCCACCAGCAGACAGGACGCTGGGGAGACCCAGTACTTC.

This clonotype occurred a few times. This chain connects TRBV6-5 to TRBJ2-5; D is undetermined. Trimming stripped 6 bases from V and 3 bases from J, with 11 bases between. The CDR3 contains 13 residues. CDR1 and CDR2 from the germline V gene are MNHEY and SVGAGI. The CDR3 reads CASSPTGEETQYF. The CDR3 nucleotides read TGTGCCAGCAGCCCCACGGGCGAAGAGACCCAGTACTTC.

This clonotype was observed at least ten times. This chain joins TRBV27 and TRBJ2-1, with 11 bases that match TRBD2. The CDR3 has 16 residues. From germline, CDR1 is MNHEY and CDR2 SMNVEV (reference sequence). With 5 bases clipped from V and 3 bases from J, the junction kept 6 bases outside the gene matches. The CDR3 loop reads CASSALTSGVYNEQFF. In DNA form, the CDR3 reads TGTGCCAGCAGTGCCCTGACTAGCGGGGTCTACAATGAGCAGTTCTTC.

The table lists this clonotype with many counts. V usage is TRBV9 and J usage is TRBJ2-1; TRBD2 agrees at 9 bases. The CDR3 has 17 amino acids. The junction had 4 bases not matched to a gene; V was cut back by 0 bases and J by 0 bases. Germline assignment: CDR1 SGDLS and CDR2 YYNGEE. The CDR3 DNA is TGTGCCAGCAGCGTAGGGCTAGCGGGGAGCTCCTACAATGAGCAGTTCTTC. It yields the protein CASSVGLAGSSYNEQFF.

The table lists this clonotype with many counts. This chain connects TRBV27 to TRBJ2-7; D may be TRBD2 (5 bases). The CDR3 sequence is 14 residues long. Germline-derived CDR1 and CDR2 are MNHEY and SMNVEV (reference sequence). V dropped 3 bases and J dropped 2 bases, with 11 bases sitting between them. CDR3 coding DNA: TGTGCCAGCAGTTTCAGAGGGCAAGCCTACGAGCAGTACTTC. Amino acids: CASSFRGQAYEQYF.

The V call is TRBV18, the J call TRBJ2-7; 8 bases fit TRBD2. Trimming removed 5 bases from V and 0 bases from J; junction bases left unmatched: 15. Germline CDR1 KGHSH, CDR2 LQKENI. CDR3 length: 18 residues. CDR3: CASSGSQRGTTSSYEQYF. The CDR3 DNA sequence: TGTGCCAGCTCAGGGTCCCAGCGGGGGACGACGAGCTCCTACGAGCAGTACTTC.

This clonotype has just a few counts. The CDR3 sequence is CSGGGEETQYF. In DNA, the CDR3 is TGCAGCGGGGGGGGTGAGGAGACCCAGTACTTC. The J gene is TRBJ2-5, the V gene TRBV29-1, with 7 bases lining up with TRBD2. Germline V lookup: CDR1 SQVTM, CDR2 ANQGSEA. This CDR3 is built from 11 residues. The J segment lost 5 bases and the V segment lost 7 bases, leaving 4 bases of the junction unmatched. Drawing the rest from reference TRBV29-1 and TRBJ2-5, the complete variable domain is SAVISQKPSRDICQRGTSLTIQCQVDSQVTMMFWYRQQPGQSLTLIATANQGSEATYESGFVIDKFPISRPNLTFSTLTVSNMSPEDSSIYLCSGGGEETQYFGPGTRLLVL.

CDR3 protein: CASRRGTDTQYF. The CDR3 bases are TGCGCCAGCCGGAGGGGTACAGATACGCAGTATTTT. This chain uses TRBV5-1 with TRBJ2-3, with a possible D match to TRBD2 (6 bases). Trimming stripped 7 bases from V and 3 bases from J, with 9 bases between. This CDR3 is built from 12 residues. Germline V gene sequence: CDR1 SGHRS, CDR2 YFSETQ.

The V gene is TRBV7-8, the J gene TRBJ1-1; TRBD1 matches at 10 bases. The CDR3 is made up of 14 amino acids. The V gene end was trimmed by 3 bases and the J gene end by 13 bases; junction bases not matched to a gene: 11. From germline, CDR1 is SGHVS and CDR2 FQNEAQ. The CDR3 nucleotides read TGTGCCAGCAGCTTGGTGGACAGGGGGGACTTAGGTTTCTTT. Translation gives CASSLVDRGDLGFF.

The J gene is TRBJ2-7, the V gene TRBV7-9, with D hard to call. Per the germline V gene, CDR1 is SEHNR and CDR2 is FQNEAQ (reference sequence). The CDR3 is made up of 13 amino acids. The germline V and J ends were trimmed by 5 bases and 0 bases, with 8 bases remaining between them. CDR3 DNA: TGTGCCAGCAGCCTATCAGCCTCCTACGAGCAGTACGTC. It specifies CASSLSASYEQYV.

The chain links TRBV7-2 to TRBJ1-1; TRBD1 might be the D (6 bases). Trimming cost V 6 bases and J 0 bases, with 14 bases left between them. Germline V CDR1 and CDR2: SGHTA, FQGNSA. This CDR3 contains 15 residues. The CDR3 bases are TGTGCCAGCAGACCCCTGGACAGCATGAACACTGAAGCTTTCTTT. Amino acids: CASRPLDSMNTEAFF.

This clonotype was found many times. The chain uses TRBV25-1 and TRBJ2-3; TRBD2 matches 8 bases. CDR3 size: 17 residues. The J segment lost 0 bases and the V segment lost 2 bases, leaving 7 bases of the junction unmatched. Looked up from germline, CDR1 is MGHDK and CDR2 is SYGVNS. CDR3 DNA sequence: TGTGCCAGCAGTGAAGAGCTAACGGGGGGGAGCACAGATACGCAGTATTTT. Translation gives CASSEELTGGSTDTQYF.

The J gene is TRBJ1-2, the V gene TRBV7-2, with a weak D call TRBD1 (5 bases). The germline V gene has CDR1 SGHTA and CDR2 FQGNSA. This CDR3 comprises 13 residues. V lost 1 base and J lost 6, with 9 bases in between. CDR3 loop: CASSLGQGNGYTF. The CDR3, as DNA: TGTGCCAGCAGCTTAGGGCAGGGTAATGGCTACACCTTC.

This clonotype was recorded a few times. V gene TRBV12-3 or TRBV12-4 combines with J gene TRBJ2-5, with 10 bases that match TRBD1. CDR3 length: 15 residues. The V gene end was trimmed by 4 bases and the J gene end by 5 bases; junction bases not matched to a gene: 7. The DNA for the CDR3 is TGTGCCAGCAGTTCCCCGGGACAGGGGATGGAGACCCAGTACTTC. Translation: CASSSPGQGMETQYF.

V is TRBV2 and J is TRBJ2-7, with unresolved D. CDR1 is SNHLY and CDR2 is FYNNEI in the germline V gene. The V end was cut by 3 bases, the J end by 6 bases, with 12 bases between. This CDR3 region has 13 residues. This CDR3 reads CASSEILNSEQYF. In DNA, the CDR3 is TGTGCCAGCAGTGAGATCCTAAACAGCGAGCAGTACTTC.

This clonotype was seen at least ten times. An end of the junction differs from the germline gene, which may be a read error. The genes are TRBV6-6 and TRBJ2-3; 13 bases match TRBD2. Germline V gene lookup returns CDR1 MNHNY and CDR2 SVGAGI (reference sequence). CDR3 size: 16 residues. The CDR3 is CASSDSTSGGADTQYF. DNA for the CDR3: TGTGCCAGCAGTGACTCAACTAGCGGGGGGGCTGATACGCAGTATTTT.

The chain joins TRBV7-3 to TRBJ2-3, with 11 bases lining up with TRBD2. Germline CDR1 reads SGHTA; CDR2 reads FQGTGA. The CDR3 length is 15 residues. With 11 bases clipped from V and 4 bases from J, the junction kept 11 bases outside the gene matches. The CDR3 region is CASSSGGRSADTQYF. The CDR3 coding sequence is TGTGCCTCCTCTAGCGGGGGGCGTAGCGCAGATACGCAGTATTTT.

The J gene is TRBJ2-2, the V gene TRBV6-6, with unresolved D. The germline V gene encodes CDR1 MNHNY and CDR2 SVGAGI (reference sequence). V lost 4 bases to trimming and J lost 3 bases, with 6 bases between them. The CDR3 extends over 13 amino acids. CDR3 region: CASSSMDTGELFF. CDR3 nucleotides: TGTGCCAGCAGTTCAATGGACACCGGGGAGCTGTTTTTT.

The CDR3, as DNA: TGTGCCAGCAGTTACGCTTTGGGGTACTATGGCTACACCTTC. Translated: CASSYALGYYGYTF. The chain combines TRBV6-6 with TRBJ1-2, with D uncertain. Germline-derived CDR1 and CDR2 are MNHNY and SVGAGI (reference sequence). V was cut by 2 bases and J by 3 bases, with 10 bases left in between. This CDR3 has 14 residues.

This clonotype has just a few counts. This chain joins TRBV3-1 and TRBJ2-1, with D possibly matching TRBD1 (6 bases). The CDR3 length is 14 residues. Germline V lookup: CDR1 LGHDT, CDR2 YNNKEL (reference sequence). Deletions cut 4 bases from V and 7 bases from J, with 14 bases between. CDR3 amino acids: CASSPRGWGNEQFF. In DNA, the CDR3 is TGTGCCAGCAGCCCCAGGGGATGGGGGAATGAGCAGTTCTTC.

There are a few counts of this clonotype. The chain has TRBV6-5 and TRBJ2-5; no reliable D call. V was trimmed by 0 bases and J by 2 bases, leaving 4 bases between them. Germline CDR1 is MNHEY and CDR2 is SVGAGI. CDR3 length equals 13 residues. The CDR3: CASSYSRQETQYF. The CDR3 nucleotides read TGTGCCAGCAGTTACTCCAGGCAAGAGACCCAGTACTTC.

This clonotype was seen a handful of times. The gene calls are TRBV29-1 and TRBJ1-1, with D perhaps matching TRBD1 (5 bases). Trimming stripped 5 bases from V and 8 bases from J, with 12 bases between. CDR1 is SQVTM and CDR2 is ANQGSEA in the germline V gene. This CDR3 has 11 residues. CDR3 DNA sequence: TGCAGCGTTAAGGTGCAGGGAGAAGCTTTCTTT. Its translation is CSVKVQGEAFF. Variable domain in full (rest from reference TRBV29-1 and TRBJ1-1): SAVISQKPSRDICQRGTSLTIQCQVDSQVTMMFWYRQQPGQSLTLIATANQGSEATYESGFVIDKFPISRPNLTFSTLTVSNMSPEDSSIYLCSVKVQGEAFFGQGTRLTVV.

The chain employs TRBV2 and TRBJ2-5; D is ambiguous. This CDR3 is 11 amino acids long. The germline V gene has CDR1 SNHLY and CDR2 FYNNEI. Trimming shortened V by 6 bases and J by 6 bases, and 8 bases separated the two germline ends. The CDR3 DNA is TGTGCCAGCAGCGTACAGAAGACCCAGTACTTC. Amino acids: CASSVQKTQYF.

CDR3 in amino acids: CASQRTGSDEQYV. The CDR3, as DNA: TGTGCCAGCCAAAGGACGGGGTCCGACGAGCAGTACGTC. The V gene is TRBV28, the J gene TRBJ2-7; possible D gene TRBD2, 5 bases. This CDR3 region has 13 residues. V was cut by 8 bases and J by 5 bases, with 16 bases left in between. Germline assignment: CDR1 MDHEN and CDR2 SYDVKM.

In its sample, this clonotype was seen many times. This sequence joins TRBV11-1 and TRBJ2-2, with TRBD1 identical over 8 bases. CDR3 length equals 19 residues. J was trimmed by 3 bases and V by 4 bases; bases with no gene match: 16. Per the germline V gene, CDR1 is SGHAT and CDR2 is FQDESV (reference sequence). This CDR3 reads CASSSLFQMDRAYTGELFF. The DNA for the CDR3 is TGTGCCAGCAGCTCCCTCTTCCAAATGGACAGGGCCTACACCGGGGAGCTGTTTTTT.

This clonotype has only a few counts. The chain is built from TRBV6-5 and TRBJ2-6; D remains ambiguous. Germline CDR1 and CDR2: MNHEY and SVGAGI. V was trimmed by 9 bases and J by 0 bases, leaving 12 bases between them. This CDR3 is 15 amino acids long. CDR3 residues: CASVAVSSGANVLTF. CDR3 sequence (DNA): TGTGCCAGTGTGGCAGTTAGCTCTGGGGCCAACGTCCTGACTTTC.

This clonotype was picked up many times. The chain recombines TRBV7-2 with TRBJ2-1; tentatively, D is TRBD2 (7 bases). The CDR3 consists of 15 residues. Trimming cost V 5 bases and J 9 bases, with 20 bases left between them. Germline-derived CDR1 and CDR2 are SGHTA and FQGNSA. CDR3 loop: CASSTQGGGEGEQFF. The CDR3 region has the DNA TGTGCCAGCAGCACCCAAGGAGGGGGGGAGGGTGAGCAGTTCTTC.

This clonotype has a count of ten or more. This chain uses TRBV5-1 with TRBJ2-5; a weak D match, TRBD2 (6 bases). The ends were cut back, 4 bases at V and 4 bases at J, with 11 bases in the middle. In germline, CDR1 is SGHRS, CDR2 YFSETQ. The CDR3 has 13 amino acids. The CDR3 DNA reads TGCGCCAGCAGCCCGGGGACTGCAGAGACCCAGTACTTC. Translated, it gives CASSPGTAETQYF.